This T cell receptor (beta chain) was obtained from a study of control samples from healthy donors and cancer patients. Measured with immunoSEQ multiplex PCR; TCRdb has only the in-frame clones, and not every one. Of around 150,000 clones listed, 70% to 90% were seen once; the top ten hold about 1.7%. The origin of this receptor is a man in his late teens or twenties in good health. Sequencing was done on a sample of blood.

The CDR3 here is CASSQPTGEVKTQYF. For the CDR3, the DNA is TGTGCCAGCTCGCAACCCACAGGGGAGGTAAAGACCCAGTACTTC. J is TRBJ2-5 and V is TRBV18; D is possibly TRBD1 (7 bases). Trimming took 6 bases from V and 6 from J, leaving 20 bases between them. The CDR3 totals 15 residues. Germline CDR1 is KGHSH and CDR2 is LQKENI.